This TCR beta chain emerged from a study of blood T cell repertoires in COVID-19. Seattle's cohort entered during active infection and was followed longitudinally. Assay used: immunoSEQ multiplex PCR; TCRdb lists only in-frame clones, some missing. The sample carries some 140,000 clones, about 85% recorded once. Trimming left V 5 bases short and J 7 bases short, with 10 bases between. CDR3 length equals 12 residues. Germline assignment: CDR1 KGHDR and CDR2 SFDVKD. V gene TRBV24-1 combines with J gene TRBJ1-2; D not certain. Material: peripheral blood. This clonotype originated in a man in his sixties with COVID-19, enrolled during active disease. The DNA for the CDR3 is TGTGCCACCAGTGTTGAGGGCTCTGGCTACACCTTC. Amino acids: CATSVEGSGYTF.